The 8 T cell receptor beta chains presented below share a single source sample, sequenced in a study of T cell responses to AZD1222 COVID-19 vaccine. The data were produced by immunoSEQ multiplex PCR, yet TCRdb's version contains in-frame clones alone and is incomplete. Found here are around 200,000 clones, around 94% of them singletons; the top ten hold roughly 1.7%. This material consisted of peripheral blood, taken 28 days after the second AZD1222 dose. These receptors came from an adult who received the AZD1222 COVID-19 vaccine.

The chain joins TRBV6-5 to TRBJ2-5; D may be TRBD1 (5 bases). This CDR3 region has 14 residues. V lost 2 bases to trimming and J lost 5 bases, with 12 bases between them. Germline values: CDR1 MNHEY, CDR2 SVGAGI. The CDR3 sequence: CASSYLDRRETQYF. In DNA form, the CDR3 reads TGTGCCAGCAGTTACCTAGACAGAAGGGAGACCCAGTACTTC.

The chain carries TRBV19 and TRBJ1-3; 8 bases are a match to TRBD1. The CDR3 is made up of 15 amino acids. Germline V gene data show CDR1 as LNHDA and CDR2 as SQIVND (reference sequence). Trimming at V came to 7 bases and at J to 2 bases, leaving 7 bases not matched to a gene. CDR3 residues: CASINRGSAGNTIYF. As DNA, the CDR3 is TGTGCCAGTATCAACAGGGGGTCGGCTGGAAACACCATATATTTT.

The rearrangement joins TRBV5-4 to TRBJ1-1; no firm D call. This CDR3 is built from 13 residues. Germline assignment: CDR1 SGHNT and CDR2 YYREEE (reference sequence). V was cut by 2 bases and J by 0 bases, with 5 bases left in between. CDR3 in amino acids: CASSLNVNTEAFF. CDR3 DNA: TGTGCCAGCAGCTTAAATGTGAACACTGAAGCTTTCTTT.

V is TRBV5-4 and J is TRBJ1-3; the D is unclear. Trimming stripped 2 bases from V and 2 bases from J, with 2 bases between. There are 12 residues in the CDR3. Germline CDR1 and CDR2: SGHNT and YYREEE (reference sequence). The CDR3 region has the DNA TGTGCCAGCAGCTTCCCTGGAAACACCATATATTTT. It specifies CASSFPGNTIYF.

The chain is built from TRBV12-3 or TRBV12-4 and TRBJ2-1; 8 positions agree with TRBD1. CDR3 length equals 13 residues. Germline trimming cut 7 bases from V and 5 bases from J; bases unmatched to any gene: 4. CDR3 in DNA: TGTGCCAGCACAGGGGGCTTCAACAATGAGCAGTTCTTC. Encoded protein: CASTGGFNNEQFF.

This chain joins TRBV27 and TRBJ2-3; the match to TRBD2 covers 8 bases. Unmatched junction bases numbered 5, after V lost 3 bases and J lost 3 bases. The CDR3 extends over 15 amino acids. CDR1 is MNHEY and CDR2 is SMNVEV in the germline V gene (reference sequence). DNA of the CDR3: TGTGCCAGCAGTTTTAGCGGGGAAGCGACAGATACGCAGTATTTT. Translation: CASSFSGEATDTQYF.

On this clone: At one end, the junction sequence differs from germline, possibly due to a read error. This chain connects TRBV7-3 to TRBJ2-1; TRBD1 or TRBD2 may be the D gene (5 bases each). The CDR3 has 16 residues. In germline, CDR1 is SGHTA, CDR2 FQGTGA. CDR3 sequence reads: CASGFASRGPYNEQFF. CDR3 sequence (DNA): TGTGCCAGCGGCTTTGCCTCAAGGGGACCCTACAATGAGCAGTTCTTC.

This chain uses TRBV25-1 with TRBJ1-1, with TRBD1 as a possible D gene (5 bases). CDR1 MGHDK and CDR2 SYGVNS come from the germline V gene. The V and J ends lost 2 bases and 10 bases respectively, with 14 bases between them. The length of the CDR3 is 13 residues. The CDR3 nucleotides are TGTGCCAGCAGTGAACAGGGTAGGTTTGGAGCTTTCTTT. This encodes CASSEQGRFGAFF.